Sequencing of this T cell receptor beta chain was carried out in a study of blood T cell repertoires in COVID-19. About the research overall: Sites in the United States, Italy and Spain provided acute and convalescent COVID-19 samples. PBMCs, B-cell-depleted T cells, or T cells provided the cDNA or gDNA that made up the material.

As processed by the authors: Amplification of reference gene primers was used by the study to estimate nucleated cell counts. Assay used: immunoSEQ multiplex PCR; TCRdb lists only in-frame clones, some missing. D and trimming come from the DNA, and the V and J calls and clone size come from that table. The table includes under 170,000 clones, roughly 85% detected once. V was clipped by 4 bases and J by 7 bases; unmatched bases: 6. This CDR3 is built from 13 residues. Germline lookup yields CDR1 SGHTS and CDR2 YDEGEE. The specimen was peripheral blood. V is TRBV5-8 and J is TRBJ1-2; 8 bases are a match to TRBD1. The receptor was isolated from a man between 65 and 85 years old with acute or convalescent COVID-19. The CDR3 nucleotides are TGTGCCAGCAGCCCGGGACAGGTCTCTGGCTACACCTTC. Translation gives CASSPGQVSGYTF.